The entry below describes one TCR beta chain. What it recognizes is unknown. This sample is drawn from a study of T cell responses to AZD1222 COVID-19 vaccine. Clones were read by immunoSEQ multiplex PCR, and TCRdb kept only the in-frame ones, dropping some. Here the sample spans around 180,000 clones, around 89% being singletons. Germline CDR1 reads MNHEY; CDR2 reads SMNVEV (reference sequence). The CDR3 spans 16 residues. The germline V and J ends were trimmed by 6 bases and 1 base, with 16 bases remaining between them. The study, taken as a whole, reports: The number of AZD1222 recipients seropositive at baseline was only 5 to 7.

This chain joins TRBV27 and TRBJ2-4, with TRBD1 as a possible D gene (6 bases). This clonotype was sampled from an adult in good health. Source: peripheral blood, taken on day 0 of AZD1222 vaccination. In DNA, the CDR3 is TGTGCCAGCAGGGAGACAGGCTCGGGGGCCAAAAACATTCAGTACTTC. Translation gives CASRETGSGAKNIQYF.